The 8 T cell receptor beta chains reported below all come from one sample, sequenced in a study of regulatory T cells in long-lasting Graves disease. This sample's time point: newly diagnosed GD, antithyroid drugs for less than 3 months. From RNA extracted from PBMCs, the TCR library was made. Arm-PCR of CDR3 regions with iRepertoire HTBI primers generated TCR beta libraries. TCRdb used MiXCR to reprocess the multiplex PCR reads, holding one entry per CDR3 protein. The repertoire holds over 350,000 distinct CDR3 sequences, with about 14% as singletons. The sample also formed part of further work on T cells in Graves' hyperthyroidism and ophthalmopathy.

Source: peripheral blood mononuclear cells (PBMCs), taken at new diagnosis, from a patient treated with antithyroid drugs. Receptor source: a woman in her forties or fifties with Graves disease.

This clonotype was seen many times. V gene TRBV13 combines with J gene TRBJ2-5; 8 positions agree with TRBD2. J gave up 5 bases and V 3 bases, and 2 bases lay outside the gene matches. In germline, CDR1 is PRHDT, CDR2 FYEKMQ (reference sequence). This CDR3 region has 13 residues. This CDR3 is CASSLRLAETQYF. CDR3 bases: TGTGCCAGCAGCTTGCGACTAGCGGAGACCCAGTACTTC.

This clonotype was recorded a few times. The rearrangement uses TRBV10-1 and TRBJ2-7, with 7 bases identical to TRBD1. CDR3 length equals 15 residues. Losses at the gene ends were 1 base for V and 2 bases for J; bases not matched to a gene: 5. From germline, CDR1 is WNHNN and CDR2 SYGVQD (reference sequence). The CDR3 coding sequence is TGCGCCAGCAGTGAGTTCCAGGGGGAAACCTACGAGCAGTACTTC. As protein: CASSEFQGETYEQYF.

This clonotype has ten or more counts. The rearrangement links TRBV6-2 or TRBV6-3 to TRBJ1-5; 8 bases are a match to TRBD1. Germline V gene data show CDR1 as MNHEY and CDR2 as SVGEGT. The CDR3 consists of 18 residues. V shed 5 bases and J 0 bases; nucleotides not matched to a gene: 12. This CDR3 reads CASSRQGHIGYSNQPQHF. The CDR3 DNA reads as TGTGCCAGCAGTAGACAGGGGCACATCGGATATAGCAATCAGCCCCAGCATTTT.

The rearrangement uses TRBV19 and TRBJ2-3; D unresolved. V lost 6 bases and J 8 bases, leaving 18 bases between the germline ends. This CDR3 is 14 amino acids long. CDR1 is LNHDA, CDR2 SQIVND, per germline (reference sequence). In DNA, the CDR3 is TGTGCCAGTAGCCAATATCGCGGAGTGGGTACGCAGTATTTT. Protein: CASSQYRGVGTQYF.

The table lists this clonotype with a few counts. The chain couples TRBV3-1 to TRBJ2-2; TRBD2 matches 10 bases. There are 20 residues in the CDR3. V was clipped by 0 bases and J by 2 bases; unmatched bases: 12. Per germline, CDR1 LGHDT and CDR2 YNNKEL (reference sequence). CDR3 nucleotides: TGTGCCAGCAGCCAAGATATCCTAGCGGGAGTGGGGGCAAACACCGGGGAGCTGTTTTTT. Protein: CASSQDILAGVGANTGELFF. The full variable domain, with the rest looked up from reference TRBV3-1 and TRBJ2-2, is DTAVSQTPKYLVTQMGNDKSIKCEQNLGHDTMYWYKQDSKKFLKIMFSYNNKELIINETVPNRFSPKSPDKAHLNLHINSLELGDSAVYFCASSQDILAGVGANTGELFFGEGSRLTVL.

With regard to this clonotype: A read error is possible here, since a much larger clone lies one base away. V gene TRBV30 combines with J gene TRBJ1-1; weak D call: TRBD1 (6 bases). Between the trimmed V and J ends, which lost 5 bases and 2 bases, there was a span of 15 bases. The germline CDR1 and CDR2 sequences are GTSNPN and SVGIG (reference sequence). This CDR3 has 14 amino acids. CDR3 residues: CAWGTRGGNTEAFF. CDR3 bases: TGTGCCTGGGGTACAAGGGGGGGTAACACTGAAGCTTTCTTT.

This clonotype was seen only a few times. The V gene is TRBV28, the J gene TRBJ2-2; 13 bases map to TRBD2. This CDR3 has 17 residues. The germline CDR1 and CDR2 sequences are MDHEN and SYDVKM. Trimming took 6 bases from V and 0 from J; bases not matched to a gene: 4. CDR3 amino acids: CASSGTSGIANTGELFF. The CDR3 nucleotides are TGTGCCAGCAGCGGGACTAGCGGGATCGCGAACACCGGGGAGCTGTTTTTT.

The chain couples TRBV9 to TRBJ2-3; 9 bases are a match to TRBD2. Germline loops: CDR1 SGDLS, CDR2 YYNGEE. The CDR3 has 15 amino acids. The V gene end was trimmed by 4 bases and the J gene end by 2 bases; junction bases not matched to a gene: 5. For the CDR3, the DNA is TGTGCCAGCAGCATGACTAGCGGATACACAGATACGCAGTATTTT. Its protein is CASSMTSGYTDTQYF.